This is a list of T cell receptor beta chains from one sample in a study of CD8 T cells in ankylosing spondylitis. TCRdb reprocessed the 5' RACE reads via MiXCR and lists one record per CDR3 protein. The sample includes approximately 92,000 distinct CDR3 sequences, roughly 10% of them seen just once. Sequenced input: blood, either unsorted or a sorted T cell fraction (not recorded which). The source of these receptors is a male donor with ankylosing spondylitis or in good health (not recorded which). Both conserved end residues are part of each CDR3. A D gene is named only where the DNA matches it firmly. Where a row states a size, it is once, few, many or the class of an expanded clone; other rows omit it.

j_call d_call v_call clone_size cdr3_aa cdr3_nt
TRBJ1-3 . TRBV7-2 many CASSVQGLAGNTIYF TGTGCCAGCAGCGTACAGGGTCTTGCTGGAAACACCATATATTTT
TRBJ1-2 TRBD1 TRBV18 many CASSAAGQGYGYTF TGTGCCAGCTCGGCGGCGGGACAGGGATATGGCTACACCTTC
TRBJ2-3 . TRBV7-7 few CASSSQGGGTQYF TGTGCTAGCAGCTCACAGGGCGGGGGCACGCAGTATTTT
TRBJ2-2 . TRBV20-1 . CSAREIREHTGELFF TGCAGTGCTAGAGAAATCAGGGAGCACACCGGGGAGCTGTTTTTT
TRBJ1-5 TRBD1 TRBV5-1 many CASSLGGQGWNQPQHF TGCGCCAGCAGCTTGGGTGGACAGGGGTGGAATCAGCCCCAGCATTTT
TRBJ2-6 TRBD1 TRBV7-3 . CASSLWVGQGLTGANVLTF TGTGCCAGCAGCTTATGGGTGGGACAGGGACTGACTGGGGCCAACGTCCTGACTTTC
TRBJ2-1 TRBD2 TRBV30 . CARGGRGAYNEQFF TGTGCCCGAGGAGGGAGGGGAGCTTACAATGAGCAGTTCTTC
TRBJ2-1 TRBD1 TRBV5-1 many CASSGRQGAMRYNEQFF TGCGCCAGCAGCGGACGACAGGGGGCAATGAGATACAATGAGCAGTTCTTC
TRBJ2-7 . TRBV9 many CAPTREGSVGSYEQYF TGTGCCCCCACTCGAGAGGGTAGTGTTGGGTCCTACGAGCAGTACTTC
TRBJ2-1 TRBD2 TRBV9 many CASSVASGGSYNEQFF TGTGCCAGCAGCGTAGCGAGCGGGGGTTCCTACAATGAGCAGTTCTTC
TRBJ1-1 . TRBV20-1 many CSAEGEGVSRPTEAFF TGCAGTGCTGAGGGGGAGGGGGTCTCCCGACCCACTGAAGCTTTCTTT
TRBJ2-1 . TRBV3-1 . CASSQEGGPSSYNEQFF TGTGCCAGCAGCCAAGAGGGCGGGCCCAGCTCCTACAATGAGCAGTTCTTC